The T cell receptor (beta chain) described here comes from a study of blood T cells in healthy people across ages (dated by TCRdb to 2014 to 2015). Concerning the study at large: In model experiments, roughly one uniquely barcoded TCR beta cDNA molecule per two T cells was captured by template switching. Using deep sequencing normalized with unique cDNA molecular identifiers, the study measured how TCR beta repertoire diversity changes with age. The study analyzed two additional independent replicas of 1 million unique cDNA reads from the same blood draw for two donors, one aged 18 to 30 and one aged 80 or older. Four age groups were formed from the donors: young (average about 16 years), middle-aged (approximately 42), aged (around 62) and long-lived (about 80). To avoid experimental bias, donors of different ages were randomly spread across the sequencing lanes.

Worth noting for this clonotype: The target of this receptor is not known. No base qualities exist here, and no much larger clone lies one base off it.

What the work shows at the level of the full study, not this receptor alone: Estimates of total diversity based on one million sequenced T cells were regarded as lower bounds and as underestimates. As age increased, observed TCR beta diversity per million T cells dropped in a roughly linear way, and a significant reduction was already evident by age 40. There was a strong correlation between observed TCR beta diversity and the percentage of naive T cells measured by flow cytometry. Donor CMV infection status was unknown, potentially confounding age-related changes in expanded clonotypes. Compared with the aged group, the long-lived group had more naive CD4+ T cells, fewer expanded clones and increased TCR diversity, suggesting age selection. Since profiling was done on bulk unsorted PBMCs, naive and antigen-experienced compartments could not be conclusively compared.

V is reduced by 2 bases and J by 4 bases, leaving a spacing of 8 bases between them. Sequences KGHDR (CDR1) and SFDVKD (CDR2) are obtained from the germline V gene. There are 13 amino acids in the CDR3, from cysteine to phenylalanine inclusive. Left in the record is the CDR3 DNA by itself, 39 bases read in frame from the first base. The library was built by means of 5' RACE. Sequencing was carried out with an Illumina HiSeq 2500. The second PCR ran for about 6 to 11 cycles and used a J-beta primer mix along with a sample-barcoded 5' primer. A unique molecular identifier was introduced onto each TCR beta cDNA molecule by a template-switch 5' adaptor carrying 12 random nucleotides. Each sample yielded at least 3 million CDR3-containing paired-end reads. First-strand cDNA synthesis was performed from all RNA using the Mint cDNA synthesis kit, with priming by a TRBC-specific oligonucleotide. All cDNA was treated with uracil-DNA glycosylase and then went through a first 18-cycle PCR with the universal primers M1SS and BC2_uni_R. Concerning the study's data processing: For normalization, 1 million high-quality reads, each with a distinct molecular identifier, were randomly selected from each sample. Instead of being binned into consensus sequences, reads that shared molecular identifiers were thrown out. MiTCR, with a Q25 quality threshold and the strictest error-elimination algorithm, was used for CDR3 identification, clonotype clustering and error correction. A nonparametric unseen species model with Euler transformation was used to estimate lower-bound total TCR beta diversity. TCRdb trimmed the raw reads at Q25, called clones with MiXCR and kept productive beta chains. Identical CDR3 protein sequences are pooled into one entry, listed with their most common genes and DNA. V and J calls and clone size were set by TCRdb, not the authors. The sample includes roughly 2 million distinct CDR3 sequences, with less than 50% observed a single time. Of the sample, approximately 2.1% falls within the top ten clones.

Donors were 39 systemically healthy Caucasian individuals from Russia aged roughly 6 to 90 years. Roughly 10 milliliters of peripheral blood were drawn from each donor into EDTA-treated Vacutainer tubes. PBMCs were isolated by Ficoll-Paque density-gradient centrifugation, with at least 7 million obtained per sample. Trizol reagent was used to extract total RNA from PBMCs, with at least 5 micrograms per sample. Naive CD45RAhigh/CD27high T cell percentages were measured by flow cytometry on a PBMC aliquot from every donor. The sequence is built from TRBV24-1 and TRBJ2-7, and perhaps TRBD1 as D gene, on 6 matching bases. The sample was blood. This TCR was recovered from a woman in her 40s in good health. CDR3 sequence: CATSDSGQYEQYF. Here is the DNA: TGTGCCACCAGTGATTCCGGACAGTACGAGCAGTACTTC.